The 21 T cell receptor beta chains below all came from one sample that was sequenced in a study of blood T cells in healthy people across ages. Next came a second PCR, run for about 7 to 12 cycles, which used a sample-barcoded 5' primer along with a J-beta primer mix. TCRdb redid the calling of the 5' RACE reads with MiXCR, one entry per CDR3 protein. Here the sample spans about 1.4 million distinct CDR3 sequences, around 55% being singletons. Sequenced input: blood. These receptors were taken from a man younger than 35 in good health.

As DNA, the CDR3 is TGCAGCGCCCCCGGCGTGGGGGGGGATAGGACTGAAGCTTTCTTT. This translates into CSAPGVGGDRTEAFF. J is TRBJ1-1 and V is TRBV29-1, with D possibly being TRBD1 (5 bases). Germline loops: CDR1 SQVTM, CDR2 ANQGSEA. This CDR3 has 15 amino acids. V was shortened by 7 bases and J by 5 bases, with 23 bases between the two germline ends.

In the case of this clonotype: A single base separates this from a much larger clone, so it may be a read error. J is TRBJ2-2 and V is TRBV6-2 or TRBV6-3; D gene unclear. Trimming stripped 5 bases from V and 3 bases from J, with 13 bases between. The CDR3 totals 15 residues. Looked up from germline, CDR1 is MNHEY and CDR2 is SVGEGT. The CDR3 DNA reads TGTGCCAGCAGTCCCGGTGTAAGGGACACCGGGGAGCTGTTTTTT. Translated: CASSPGVRDTGELFF.

V is TRBV27 and J is TRBJ2-3; TRBD1 is a possible D gene (6 bases). Germline CDR1 reads MNHEY; CDR2 reads SMNVEV (reference sequence). This CDR3 has 15 amino acids. V was shortened by 5 bases and J by 6 bases, with 18 bases between the two germline ends. The CDR3 protein is CASSPSNRVGDTQYF. CDR3 nucleotides: TGTGCCAGCAGTCCATCTAACAGGGTTGGCGATACGCAGTATTTT.

This clonotype appeared a few times. The chain links TRBV27 to TRBJ1-1; D is unresolved. Looked up from germline, CDR1 is MNHEY and CDR2 is SMNVEV (reference sequence). This CDR3 is built from 14 residues. The V end was cut by 5 bases, the J end by 0 bases, with 10 bases between. CDR3 in amino acids: CASSPLEVNTEAFF. The DNA of the CDR3 is TGTGCCAGCAGTCCTCTGGAGGTGAACACTGAAGCTTTCTTT.

The V gene is TRBV7-6, the J gene TRBJ2-3; D possibly corresponds to TRBD2 (5 bases). This CDR3 has 14 residues. From germline, CDR1 is SGHVS and CDR2 FNYEAQ. V was cut by 2 bases and J by 2 bases, with 8 bases left in between. The CDR3 region has the DNA TGTGCCAGCAGCTTACGGCGGGTCACAGATACGCAGTATTTT. Its translation: CASSLRRVTDTQYF.

The rearrangement uses TRBV20-1 and TRBJ2-1; 7 bases are a match to TRBD1. This CDR3 region has 13 residues. V gave up 2 bases and J gave up 5 bases; unmatched junction bases: 3. Looked up from germline, CDR1 is DFQATT and CDR2 is SNEGSKA (reference sequence). The CDR3 loop is CSARRTGHNEQFF. The CDR3 DNA reads TGCAGTGCTAGAAGGACAGGCCACAATGAGCAGTTCTTC.

This clonotype showed up just a few times. This chain links TRBV7-2 with TRBJ2-4; D gene uncertain. The J call is in doubt because the DNA end fits TRBJ2-7 better. Germline loops: CDR1 SGHTA, CDR2 FQGNSA. This CDR3 has 15 residues. The CDR3, as DNA: TGTGCCAGCAGCTTAGAGTTAGGCCGGGCCTACGAGCAGTACTTC. Its translation is CASSLELGRAYEQYF.

The chain has TRBV4-2 and TRBJ2-1, with D perhaps TRBD1 (6 bases). The CDR3 runs 11 residues. Per the germline V gene, CDR1 is LGHNA and CDR2 is YNFKEQ. V lost 6 bases to trimming and J lost 9 bases, with 9 bases between them. Here the CDR3 reads CASRVGGEQFF. CDR3 coding DNA: TGTGCCAGCAGGGTAGGGGGTGAGCAGTTCTTC.

This clonotype has a single count. This chain connects TRBV28 to TRBJ1-2; D is unresolved. Trimming took off 5 bases at V and 4 bases at J, with 14 bases between the two ends. CDR3 length: 14 residues. The germline CDR1 and CDR2 sequences are MDHEN and SYDVKM. CDR3 coding DNA: TGTGCCAGCAGTCCCCTGGACCAGAGCTATGGCTACACCTTC. As protein: CASSPLDQSYGYTF.

The genes are TRBV5-5 and TRBJ2-7; D may be TRBD2 (5 bases). Looked up from germline, CDR1 is SGHKS and CDR2 is YYEKEE (reference sequence). V was trimmed by 0 bases and J by 6 bases, leaving 19 bases between them. The CDR3 covers 16 residues. This chain's CDR3 is CASSLVVRPPGGEQYF. CDR3 sequence (DNA): TGTGCCAGCAGCTTGGTTGTCAGACCCCCTGGAGGCGAGCAGTACTTC.

J is TRBJ2-4 and V is TRBV27; no clear D. The better agreement between TRBJ2-7 and the DNA end casts doubt on the J call. The CDR3 totals 14 residues. The germline V gene encodes CDR1 MNHEY and CDR2 SMNVEV (reference sequence). The CDR3, as DNA: TGTGCCAGCAGTGTATGGAGTGCGACCTACGAGCAGTACTTC. This gives the protein CASSVWSATYEQYF.

The chain has TRBV20-1 and TRBJ2-1, with D uncertain. The CDR3 runs to 14 residues. Per the germline V gene, CDR1 is DFQATT and CDR2 is SNEGSKA (reference sequence). Trimming removed 1 base at V and 2 bases at J, with 9 bases between. In nucleotides, the CDR3 is TGCAGTGCTAGAGGGCCCTCGACCTACAATGAGCAGTTCTTC. Encoded protein: CSARGPSTYNEQFF.

The CDR3 loop is CASSSTGHEQYF. The DNA of the CDR3 is TGCGCCAGCAGCAGCACGGGGCACGAGCAGTACTTC. The chain links TRBV5-1 to TRBJ2-7; D possibly uses TRBD1 or TRBD2 (5 bases each). Looked up from germline, CDR1 is SGHRS and CDR2 is YFSETQ. The CDR3 extends over 12 amino acids. V lost 4 bases and J lost 5, with 10 bases in between.

This chain uses TRBV11-2 with TRBJ2-1; 7 nucleotides align to TRBD2. CDR1 is SGHAT and CDR2 is FQNNGV in the germline V gene. CDR3 length: 16 amino acids. Losses at the gene ends were 4 bases for V and 7 bases for J; bases not matched to a gene: 13. The CDR3 coding sequence is TGTGCCAGCAGCTCAGTCTCAAGCGGGGCAAGGAATGAGCAGTTCTTC. It yields the protein CASSSVSSGARNEQFF.

The chain is built from TRBV7-7 and TRBJ2-7, with unresolved D. V was shortened by 5 bases and J by 6 bases, with 14 bases between the two germline ends. This CDR3 region has 13 residues. CDR1 is SSHAT and CDR2 is FNYEAQ in the germline V gene (reference sequence). CDR3 in DNA: TGTGCCAGCAGCGACGACACCCAGGCCGAGCAGTACTTC. It is translated as CASSDDTQAEQYF.

V gene TRBV10-3 combines with J gene TRBJ2-1; TRBD1 or TRBD2 may be the D gene (6 bases each). Between the trimmed V and J ends, which lost 11 bases and 9 bases, there was a span of 26 bases. This CDR3 is built from 15 residues. The germline V gene has CDR1 ENHRY and CDR2 SYGVKD. Here the CDR3 DNA reads TGTGCCGTCACCTTAACAGGGTCGGGGGACGGTGAGCAGTTCTTC. This codes for CAVTLTGSGDGEQFF.

The CDR3 sequence: CATSRDKVNYGYTF. The CDR3 nucleotides are TGTGCCACCAGCAGAGATAAGGTTAACTATGGCTACACCTTC. V gene TRBV15 combines with J gene TRBJ1-2, with D hard to call. V shed 0 bases and J shed 1 base, with 6 bases lying between them. This CDR3 is 14 amino acids long. Germline V CDR1 and CDR2: LNHNV, YYDKDF (reference sequence).

This chain links TRBV20-1 with TRBJ2-6; 7 nucleotides agree with TRBD1. Unmatched junction bases numbered 6, after V lost 6 bases and J lost 1 base. Germline assignment: CDR1 DFQATT and CDR2 SNEGSKA (reference sequence). The CDR3 length is 15 residues. CDR3 coding DNA: TGCAGTGCCAAGGGGGCGGATTCTGGGGCCAACGTCCTGACTTTC. Protein: CSAKGADSGANVLTF.

This clonotype occurred a few times. The chain is built from TRBV12-3 or TRBV12-4 and TRBJ2-5, with a weak D call TRBD1 (5 bases). CDR3 length equals 13 residues. With 1 base removed from V and 11 bases from J, the gap between germline ends came to 14 bases. CDR3 residues: CASSLDDSLEQYF. The CDR3 DNA follows: TGTGCCAGCAGTTTAGACGACAGCCTGGAGCAGTACTTC.

J is TRBJ2-7 and V is TRBV3-1; D uncertain. The V end was cut by 3 bases, the J end by 3 bases, with 9 bases between. Looked up from germline, CDR1 is LGHDT and CDR2 is YNNKEL (reference sequence). The CDR3 loop spans 13 amino acids. The CDR3 loop reads CASSQLIGYEQYF. CDR3 in DNA: TGTGCCAGCAGCCAGTTAATCGGCTACGAGCAGTACTTC.

This chain joins TRBV10-3 and TRBJ2-5, with TRBD1 matching over 8 bases. CDR1 is ENHRY and CDR2 is SYGVKD in the germline V gene. J lost 5 bases, V lost 6 bases, and 11 bases had no gene match. The CDR3 totals 15 residues. For the CDR3, the DNA is TGTGCCATCAGAGAAGGACAGGGTGGCTTGGAGACCCAGTACTTC. Encoded protein: CAIREGQGGLETQYF.